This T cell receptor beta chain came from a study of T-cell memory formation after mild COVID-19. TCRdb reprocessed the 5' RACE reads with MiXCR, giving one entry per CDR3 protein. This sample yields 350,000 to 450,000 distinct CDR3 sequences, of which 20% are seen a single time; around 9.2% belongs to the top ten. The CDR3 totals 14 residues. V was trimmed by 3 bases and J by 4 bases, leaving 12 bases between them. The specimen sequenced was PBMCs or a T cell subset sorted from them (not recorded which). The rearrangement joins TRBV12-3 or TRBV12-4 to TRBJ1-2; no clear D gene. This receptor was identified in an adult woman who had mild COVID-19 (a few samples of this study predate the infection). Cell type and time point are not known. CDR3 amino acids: CASSFQGLGYGYTF. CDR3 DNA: TGTGCCAGCAGTTTCCAAGGTCTAGGCTATGGCTACACCTTC.